Each of the 31 T cell receptor beta chains below was sequenced from the same sample in a study of Tregs in tolerant kidney transplant recipients. Generated by immunoSEQ multiplex PCR, the TCRdb table keeps only in-frame clones and is missing some. Of about 94,000 clones in the sample, 90% to 95% were seen once. The sample consisted of CD4+ T cells from blood, taken before the transplant. Every receptor here comes from a human donor who received a combined kidney and bone marrow transplant.

The chain uses TRBV29-1 and TRBJ2-5; TRBD1 is a possible D gene (6 bases). The CDR3 sequence is 14 residues long. V dropped 1 base and J dropped 5 bases, with 14 bases sitting between them. Germline V CDR1 and CDR2: SQVTM, ANQGSEA. DNA of the CDR3: TGCAGCGTTGAAGTGACAGGAGGTAGGGAGACCCAGTACTTC. Protein sequence: CSVEVTGGRETQYF.

The rearrangement links TRBV6-7 to TRBJ2-5, with 12 bases lining up with TRBD2. TRBV6-7 is recorded as an ORF, its role being uncertain. The V segment lost 7 bases and the J segment 4 bases; nucleotides outside the gene matches: 13. CDR3 length: 17 amino acids. CDR3 amino acids: CASKKTRLAGEGETQYF. The DNA for the CDR3 is TGTGCCAGCAAAAAAACGCGACTAGCGGGAGAAGGAGAGACCCAGTACTTC.

The rearrangement uses TRBV5-8 and TRBJ2-3, with a tentative D call TRBD1 (5 bases). The CDR3 runs to 13 residues. CDR1 is SGHTS and CDR2 is YDEGEE in the germline V gene. Trimming removed 7 bases at V and 3 bases at J, with 12 bases between. CDR3 sequence: CASSMRQTDTQYF. The CDR3, as DNA: TGTGCCAGCTCAATGCGACAGACAGATACGCAGTATTTT.

The gene calls are TRBV27 and TRBJ2-1; a possible D gene is TRBD2 (6 bases). CDR1 and CDR2 (germline): MNHEY, SMNVEV (reference sequence). The V end was cut by 4 bases, the J end by 0 bases, with 13 bases between. The CDR3 runs to 16 residues. CDR3 in amino acids: CASSSVSGSSYNEQFF. DNA for the CDR3: TGTGCCAGCAGTTCAGTTAGCGGTAGCTCCTACAATGAGCAGTTCTTC.

The chain uses TRBV7-8 and TRBJ2-3; TRBD1 matches 9 bases. This CDR3 region has 21 residues. V lost 2 bases and J lost 5; bases outside the gene matches: 23. Germline CDR1 and CDR2: SGHVS and FQNEAQ. CDR3 in amino acids: CASSLPHERGGTGKSVDTQYF. The CDR3 DNA sequence: TGTGCCAGCAGCTTACCCCACGAAAGGGGCGGGACAGGGAAGTCGGTAGATACGCAGTATTTT. Based on the CDR3 plus reference TRBV7-8 and TRBJ2-3, the full variable domain is GAGVSQSPRYKVAKRGQDVALRCDPISGHVSLFWYQQALGQGPEFLTYFQNEAQLDKSGLPSDRFFAERPEGSVSTLKIQRTQQEDSAVYLCASSLPHERGGTGKSVDTQYFGPGTRLTVL.

CDR3 region: CASSQGQGVDYGYTF. The CDR3 nucleotides are TGCGCCAGCAGCCAAGGACAGGGGGTAGACTATGGCTACACCTTC. The chain employs TRBV4-1 and TRBJ1-2, with 9 nucleotides matching TRBD1. This CDR3 comprises 15 residues. CDR1 is MGHRA and CDR2 is YSYEKL in the germline V gene. Trimming cost V 1 base and J 3 bases; bases outside gene matches: 3.

The chain employs TRBV18 and TRBJ2-1; 9 nucleotides line up with TRBD2. The trim removed 2 bases at V and 0 bases at J, leaving 2 bases unmatched. The CDR3 spans 16 residues. Germline-derived CDR1 and CDR2 are KGHSH and LQKENI. In nucleotides, the CDR3 is TGTGCCAGCTCACCAGCGGGGGGGGGCTCCTACAATGAGCAGTTCTTC. This codes for CASSPAGGGSYNEQFF.

J is TRBJ2-7 and V is TRBV5-1; 8 bases map to TRBD2. Trimming removed 2 bases from V and 3 bases from J; junction bases left unmatched: 7. There are 15 residues in the CDR3. Germline CDR1 and CDR2: SGHRS and YFSETQ. The CDR3 bases are TGCGCCAGCAGCTTTCTTGCGGGAGGCTTCTACGAGCAGTACTTC. Its translation: CASSFLAGGFYEQYF.

The chain links TRBV20-1 to TRBJ1-2; D uncertain. Between the trimmed V and J ends, which lost 4 bases and 0 bases, there was a span of 3 bases. The germline CDR1 and CDR2 sequences are DFQATT and SNEGSKA (reference sequence). CDR3 length equals 11 residues. The CDR3, as DNA: TGCAGTGCTACTCCTAACTATGGCTACACCTTC. Protein product: CSATPNYGYTF.

The chain carries TRBV28 and TRBJ2-1, with D possibly matching TRBD1 (6 bases). This CDR3 contains 14 residues. The germline V gene encodes CDR1 MDHEN and CDR2 SYDVKM. Trimming removed 8 bases at V and 10 bases at J, with 21 bases between. In DNA form, the CDR3 reads TGTGCCAGCGGAACAGGGTTCCCCAGCCGCGAGCAGTTCTTC. It translates to CASGTGFPSREQFF. The full variable domain, completed using reference TRBV28 and TRBJ2-1, is DVKVTQSSRYLVKRTGEKVFLECVQDMDHENMFWYRQDPGLGLRLIYFSYDVKMKEKGDIPEGYSVSREKKERFSLILESASTNQTSMYLCASGTGFPSREQFFGPGTRLTVL.

The rearrangement uses TRBV15 and TRBJ2-2, with D unclear. This CDR3 spans 14 amino acids. V was shortened by 0 bases and J by 6 bases, with 8 bases between the two germline ends. Germline-derived CDR1 and CDR2 are LNHNV and YYDKDF (reference sequence). Here the CDR3 reads CATSRDITAGELFF. In nucleotides, the CDR3 is TGTGCCACCAGCAGAGATATTACAGCCGGGGAGCTGTTTTTT. The entire variable domain, with the rest obtained from reference TRBV15 and TRBJ2-2, is as follows: DAMVIQNPRYQVTQFGKPVTLSCSQTLNHNVMYWYQQKSSQAPKLLFHYYDKDFNNEADTPDNFQSRRPNTSFCFLDIRSPGLGDTAMYLCATSRDITAGELFFGEGSRLTVL.

The genes are TRBV30 and TRBJ2-7, with 8 positions matching TRBD1. Germline trimming cut 0 bases from V and 2 bases from J; bases unmatched to any gene: 3. This CDR3 comprises 14 residues. CDR1 and CDR2 from the germline V gene are GTSNPN and SVGIG (reference sequence). Here the CDR3 reads CAWSVSGGPYEQYF. CDR3 nucleotide sequence: TGTGCCTGGAGTGTGTCAGGGGGCCCCTACGAGCAGTACTTC. Based on the CDR3 plus reference TRBV30 and TRBJ2-7, the full variable domain is SQTIHQWPATLVQPVGSPLSLECTVEGTSNPNLYWYRQAAGRGLQLLFYSVGIGQISSEVPQNLSASRPQDRQFILSSKKLLLSDSGFYLCAWSVSGGPYEQYFGPGTRLTVT.

The rearrangement uses TRBV7-3 and TRBJ1-1; D ambiguous. The germline CDR1 and CDR2 sequences are SGHTA and FQGTGA. V lost 5 bases and J lost 1, with 17 bases in between. The CDR3 has 16 amino acids. The CDR3 coding sequence is TGTGCCAGCAGCCCCGCAAGGTCTCCGGGGAACACTGAAGCTTTCTTT. It codes for CASSPARSPGNTEAFF. The variable domain in full, completed from reference TRBV7-3 and TRBJ1-1, reads GAGVSQTPSNKVTEKGKYVELRCDPISGHTALYWYRQSLGQGPEFLIYFQGTGAADDSGLPNDRFFAVRPEGSVSTLKIQRTERGDSAVYLCASSPARSPGNTEAFFGQGTRLTVV.

This chain uses TRBV7-2 with TRBJ2-7; D remains ambiguous. Germline V CDR1 and CDR2: SGHTA, FQGNSA. The CDR3 length is 12 residues. Trimming took 5 bases from V and 0 from J, leaving 5 bases between them. The CDR3 nucleotides are TGTGCCAGCAGCCGCAGCTCCTACGAGCAGTACTTC. Its translation is CASSRSSYEQYF. Variable domain in full (rest from reference TRBV7-2 and TRBJ2-7): GAGVSQSPSNKVTEKGKDVELRCDPISGHTALYWYRQSLGQGLEFLIYFQGNSAPDKSGLPSDRFSAERTGGSVSTLTIQRTQQEDSAVYLCASSRSSYEQYFGPGTRLTVT.

The chain's CDR3 is CASSPYPGTSEQYF. The CDR3 bases are TGCGCCAGCAGCCCCTATCCCGGGACAAGTGAGCAGTACTTC. V is TRBV4-3 and J is TRBJ2-7; tentative D call: TRBD1 (6 bases). The V gene lost 4 bases and the J gene lost 7 bases, with 17 bases spanning the gap. The CDR3 has 14 residues. Germline assignment: CDR1 LGHNA and CDR2 YSLEER.

The rearrangement uses TRBV6-5 and TRBJ1-2, with TRBD1 matching 7 bases. Per the germline V gene, CDR1 is MNHEY and CDR2 is SVGAGI. The CDR3 totals 15 residues. J lost 0 bases, V lost 0 bases, and 1 base had no gene match. CDR3 sequence reads: CASSYSDRSNYGYTF. CDR3 nucleotides: TGTGCCAGCAGTTACTCGGACAGGTCTAACTATGGCTACACCTTC.

This CDR3 reads CASSLPTGTGSGNTIYF. The CDR3, as DNA: TGCGCCAGCAGCTTACCCACCGGGACAGGCTCTGGAAACACCATATATTTT. The gene calls are TRBV5-1 and TRBJ1-3, with 8 bases that match TRBD1. This CDR3 region has 17 residues. CDR1 and CDR2 (germline): SGHRS, YFSETQ. Losses at the gene ends were 2 bases for V and 0 bases for J; bases not matched to a gene: 7.

The rearrangement links TRBV7-8 to TRBJ1-1, with D unresolved. V lost 5 bases and J lost 1, with 8 bases in between. Germline V gene lookup returns CDR1 SGHVS and CDR2 FQNEAQ. The CDR3 covers 13 residues. The CDR3 DNA is TGTGCCAGCAGCATAATCAGGAACACTGAAGCTTTCTTT. It encodes CASSIIRNTEAFF.

Points on this clone: This sample also contains other DNA sequences that code for the same CDR3. The chain has TRBV7-9 and TRBJ1-3, with D possibly matching TRBD1 (6 bases). Looked up from germline, CDR1 is SEHNR and CDR2 is FQNEAQ (reference sequence). Trimming cost V 6 bases and J 4 bases, with 13 bases left between them. This CDR3 comprises 14 residues. CDR3 DNA: TGTGCCAGCAGTCGTACAGGGTCCGGAAACACCATATATTTT. Translation gives CASSRTGSGNTIYF.

The chain uses TRBV5-1 and TRBJ1-1; D is perhaps TRBD1 (6 bases). CDR3 length equals 14 residues. CDR1 and CDR2 from the germline V gene are SGHRS and YFSETQ. The germline V and J ends were trimmed by 4 bases and 7 bases, with 17 bases remaining between them. In DNA form, the CDR3 reads TGCGCCAGCAGCCCCAGCGGGGGCTCGGATGAAGCTTTCTTT. Its protein is CASSPSGGSDEAFF.

J is TRBJ2-7 and V is TRBV5-6, with D possibly TRBD2 on 5 matching bases. The CDR3 has 14 amino acids. Germline loops: CDR1 SGHDT, CDR2 YYEEEE. Trimming shortened V by 5 bases and J by 7 bases, and 19 bases separated the two germline ends. CDR3 residues: CASRQTRGYEEQYF. In DNA form, the CDR3 reads TGTGCCAGCAGACAAACCCGCGGGTATGAGGAGCAGTACTTC.

This chain joins TRBV6-6 and TRBJ2-5; 7 nucleotides match TRBD2. V lost 4 bases to trimming and J lost 5 bases; unmatched junction nucleotides: 4. Germline V CDR1 and CDR2: MNHNY, SVGAGI (reference sequence). The CDR3 loop spans 13 amino acids. CDR3 in DNA: TGTGCCAGCAGTTTTCGGGGAGGGGAGACCCAGTACTTC. Its translation: CASSFRGGETQYF.

The sample holds a few counts of this clone. This chain connects TRBV7-9 to TRBJ1-3, with unresolved D. CDR1 and CDR2 (germline): SEHNR, FQNEAQ (reference sequence). The CDR3 is made up of 16 amino acids. The V and J ends lost 2 bases and 0 bases respectively, with 11 bases between them. This chain's CDR3 is CASSLSQVLSGNTIYF. The CDR3 bases are TGTGCCAGCAGCTTAAGCCAGGTCCTCTCTGGAAACACCATATATTTT.

The chain joins TRBV6-5 to TRBJ2-3; 11 positions agree with TRBD2. CDR1 is MNHEY and CDR2 is SVGAGI in the germline V gene. V trimming: 5 bases; J trimming: 4 bases; junction bases outside the gene matches: 2. CDR3 size: 14 residues. CDR3 amino acids: CASSGLAGPDTQYF. Written as DNA, the CDR3 is TGTGCCAGCAGTGGACTAGCGGGTCCAGATACGCAGTATTTT.

The V call is TRBV2, the J call TRBJ2-3; perhaps TRBD1 as D (7 bases). The V gene lost 10 bases and the J gene lost 10 bases, with 21 bases spanning the gap. The germline V gene encodes CDR1 SNHLY and CDR2 FYNNEI. This CDR3 spans 13 amino acids. This chain's CDR3 is CANVRGTAGPQYF. The CDR3, as DNA: TGTGCCAACGTCAGGGGGACTGCCGGTCCGCAGTATTTT.

Comment on this clone: This CDR3 is also generated by other DNA sequences in the sample. V gene TRBV25-1 combines with J gene TRBJ1-6, with D perhaps TRBD1 (5 bases). Germline assignment: CDR1 MGHDK and CDR2 SYGVNS. The CDR3 totals 16 residues. The ends were cut back, 4 bases at V and 4 bases at J, with 14 bases in the middle. The CDR3 region is CASSGQTAWYNSPLHF. The CDR3 DNA reads as TGTGCCAGCAGTGGCCAGACAGCGTGGTATAATTCACCCCTCCACTTT.

This chain joins TRBV9 and TRBJ1-2; TRBD1 matches 8 bases. Germline V CDR1 and CDR2: SGDLS, YYNGEE. The CDR3 length is 14 residues. V lost 2 bases to trimming and J lost 2 bases; unmatched junction nucleotides: 2. The CDR3 region has the DNA TGTGCCAGCAGCGTCGGACAGGGAAACTATGGCTACACCTTC. Its translation is CASSVGQGNYGYTF.

This sequence joins TRBV6-6 and TRBJ2-7, with D unresolved. CDR1 is MNHNY and CDR2 is SVGAGI in the germline V gene (reference sequence). The V gene lost 6 bases and the J gene lost 3 bases, with 9 bases spanning the gap. The CDR3 is made up of 12 amino acids. Here the CDR3 reads CASSHPGYEQYF. The CDR3 nucleotides read TGTGCCAGCAGCCACCCGGGCTACGAGCAGTACTTC.

This clone was observed once. This rearrangement joins TRBV28 to TRBJ1-5; 8 bases map to TRBD1. Germline V gives CDR1 MDHEN, CDR2 SYDVKM. J gave up 2 bases and V 2 bases, and 17 bases lay outside the gene matches. The CDR3 has 20 residues. CDR3 amino acids: CASSLVRGPRQGKGNQPQHF. CDR3 DNA sequence: TGTGCCAGCAGTTTAGTTAGAGGCCCCCGACAGGGGAAAGGCAATCAGCCCCAGCATTTT.

The chain combines TRBV7-3 with TRBJ2-3; TRBD2 agrees at 7 bases. This CDR3 contains 14 residues. In germline, CDR1 is SGHTA, CDR2 FQGTGA. V trimming: 5 bases; J trimming: 2 bases; junction bases outside the gene matches: 4. For the CDR3, the DNA is TGTGCCAGCAGCATGACTAGCACCACAGATACGCAGTATTTT. Translating gives CASSMTSTTDTQYF.

In regard to this clone: Other DNA sequences from this sample encode an identical CDR3 as well. The V gene is TRBV28, the J gene TRBJ2-7; TRBD1 matches at 9 bases. Germline V lookup: CDR1 MDHEN, CDR2 SYDVKM. The CDR3 loop spans 16 amino acids. V trimming: 6 bases; J trimming: 0 bases; junction bases outside the gene matches: 9. The CDR3 bases are TGTGCCAGCAGCTACCATGGGACAGGGATCTCCTACGAGCAGTACTTC. Its translation: CASSYHGTGISYEQYF.